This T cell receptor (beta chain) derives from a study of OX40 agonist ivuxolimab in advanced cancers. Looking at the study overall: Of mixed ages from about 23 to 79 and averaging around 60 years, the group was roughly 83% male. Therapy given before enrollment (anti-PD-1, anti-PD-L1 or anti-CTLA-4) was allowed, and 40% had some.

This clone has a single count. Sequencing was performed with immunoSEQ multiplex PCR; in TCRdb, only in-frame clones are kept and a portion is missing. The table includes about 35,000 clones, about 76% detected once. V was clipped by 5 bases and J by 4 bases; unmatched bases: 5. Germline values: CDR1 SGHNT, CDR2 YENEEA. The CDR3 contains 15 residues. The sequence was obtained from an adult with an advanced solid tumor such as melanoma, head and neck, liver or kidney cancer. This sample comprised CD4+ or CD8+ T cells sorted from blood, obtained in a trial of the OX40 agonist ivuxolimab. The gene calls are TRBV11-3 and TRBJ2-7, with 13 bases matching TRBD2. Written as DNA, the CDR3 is TGTGCCAGCAGCCCGACTAGCGGGGGGCCGTACGAGCAGTACTTC. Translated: CASSPTSGGPYEQYF.